This record looks at one TCR beta chain sequence and its context. The sample originates from a study of shared T cell receptors in the human thymus. This CDR3 comprises 17 residues. The germline V gene has CDR1 MNHEY and CDR2 SMNVEV (reference sequence). Trimming left V 3 bases short and J 3 bases short, with 17 bases between. Measured with immunoSEQ multiplex PCR; TCRdb has only the in-frame clones, and not every one. The sample has hundreds of thousands of clones, roughly 88% seen once. This same sample was also taken into another study, of human thymus T cells. That report adds: Thymic and blood repertoires seemed to show skewed V and J gene use.

The chain recombines TRBV27 with TRBJ1-4, with D hard to call. The TCR comes from a boy under two years old with a congenital heart defect. Material: thymocytes. As DNA, the CDR3 is TGTGCCAGCAGTTTTCTACCCTGCCGGGGTTCTAATGAAAAACTGTTTTTT. Amino acids: CASSFLPCRGSNEKLFF.